The present T cell receptor beta chain was sequenced within a study of CD8 T cells in ankylosing spondylitis. This clonotype was detected many times. Its antigen is currently unknown. The V gene end was trimmed by 2 bases and the J gene end by 7 bases; junction bases not matched to a gene: 8. The V gene's germline CDR1 is SGDLS and CDR2 YYNGEE. This CDR3 is built from 15 residues. Notes on the study in general: A motif in TCR beta, a set of eight highly homologous variants, appeared characteristic of ankylosing spondylitis blood. The study looked at matched synovial fluid samples from ankylosing spondylitis patients. Disease-linked clones were reported to be significantly enriched there. Those disease-linked clones were CD8+; they were also relatively rare in peripheral blood.

Preparation of TCR beta libraries was done by quantitative 5'-RACE with molecular barcodes. TCRdb redid the calling of the 5' RACE reads with MiXCR, one entry per CDR3 protein. The sample lists about 220,000 distinct CDR3 sequences, approximately 7.3% occurring once. The chain links TRBV9 to TRBJ2-1, with TRBD1 matching over 8 bases. The specimen sequenced was blood, either unsorted or a sorted T cell fraction (not recorded which). This receptor was identified in a male donor with ankylosing spondylitis. The CDR3 spells CASSVSDRGDNEQFF. In nucleotides, the CDR3 is TGTGCCAGCAGCGTGTCCGACAGGGGTGATAATGAGCAGTTCTTC.